The 27 T cell receptor beta chains below come from one sample, sequenced in a study of T cell repertoires in cytomegalovirus infection. Using its own MiXCR run on the reads, TCRdb lists one record per CDR3 protein. Here the sample spans 650,000 to 900,000 distinct CDR3 sequences, approximately 29% being singletons. What these receptors recognize is not known. Sequenced material: cultured CD8+ T cells from PBMCs, taken from culture after CMV antigen stimulation. Receptor source: a human donor in good health (CMV status not recorded). Some clones in this sample may be carry-over from other donors' samples.

A single count supports this clonotype. The CDR3 region has the DNA TGTGCCAGCAGCGTCCGACAGGGATACAATGAGCAGTTCTTC. Amino acid sequence: CASSVRQGYNEQFF. The rearrangement links TRBV14 to TRBJ2-1; 7 bases agree with TRBD1. Germline V lookup: CDR1 SGHDN, CDR2 FVKESK. The trim removed 5 bases at V and 4 bases at J, leaving 5 bases unmatched. The CDR3 totals 14 residues.

This clonotype has at least ten counts. This chain uses TRBV7-9 with TRBJ2-7, with 7 bases that match TRBD2. After removal of 1 base from V and 7 bases from J, the junction contained 7 bases not matched to a gene. Germline values: CDR1 SEHNR, CDR2 FQNEAQ (reference sequence). CDR3 length: 14 residues. CDR3 protein: CASSLVGLGGEQYF. As DNA, the CDR3 is TGTGCCAGCAGCTTAGTAGGCCTCGGGGGGGAGCAGTACTTC.

This clonotype was counted a few times. The chain couples TRBV20-1 to TRBJ2-4; D possibly corresponds to TRBD2 (6 bases). The CDR3 contains 11 residues. V lost 6 bases, J lost 8 bases, and 11 bases lay in between. Germline lookup yields CDR1 DFQATT and CDR2 SNEGSKA (reference sequence). CDR3: CSAPGGDIQYF. The CDR3, as DNA: TGCAGTGCACCAGGAGGGGACATTCAGTACTTC.

The J gene is TRBJ1-4, the V gene TRBV28, with D possibly being TRBD1 (5 bases). Germline CDR1 and CDR2: MDHEN and SYDVKM. Trimming removed 7 bases from V and 13 bases from J, with 19 bases in between. The CDR3 is 13 amino acids. The DNA for the CDR3 is TGTGCCAGCAACACACATCAGGGAGCCGGACTGTTTTTT. It specifies CASNTHQGAGLFF.

This sequence joins TRBV4-1 and TRBJ2-3, with 12 nucleotides matching TRBD2. Trimming cost V 5 bases and J 3 bases; bases outside gene matches: 9. CDR1 MGHRA and CDR2 YSYEKL come from the germline V gene. The CDR3 length is 17 residues. In DNA, the CDR3 is TGCGCCAGCAGCTGGACTGGACTAGCGGGGAATACAGATACGCAGTATTTT. This encodes CASSWTGLAGNTDTQYF.

Remarks on this clonotype: The junction shows a germline mismatch at one end, possibly a read error. The rearrangement links TRBV27 to TRBJ2-5; 9 bases fit TRBD2. The CDR3 has 14 residues. Germline CDR1 MNHEY, CDR2 SMNVEV (reference sequence). The CDR3, as DNA: TGTGGCAGCAGTTTAGGGACTAGCTCGGAGACCCAGTACTTC. Translated: CGSSLGTSSETQYF.

The count of this clonotype is one. This chain connects TRBV6-5 to TRBJ2-7; D unclear. The CDR3 contains 14 residues. CDR1 is MNHEY, CDR2 SVGAGI, per germline. Trimming stripped 2 bases from V and 3 bases from J, with 11 bases between. This CDR3 reads CASSYTIDRYEQYF. CDR3 DNA sequence: TGTGCCAGCAGTTACACAATTGACCGCTACGAGCAGTACTTC.

The chain links TRBV20-1 to TRBJ1-1; 9 bases map to TRBD1. This CDR3 comprises 15 residues. Germline values: CDR1 DFQATT, CDR2 SNEGSKA (reference sequence). V dropped 0 bases and J dropped 4; count of bases not matched to a gene: 6. The CDR3: CSARDEGQGITEAFF. The CDR3 region has the DNA TGCAGTGCTAGAGATGAGGGACAGGGTATCACTGAAGCTTTCTTT.

This clonotype was counted a few times. The chain recombines TRBV6-5 with TRBJ2-2; D is undetermined. V was clipped by 2 bases and J by 6 bases, with 10 bases between them. The germline V gene has CDR1 MNHEY and CDR2 SVGAGI. The CDR3 length is 14 residues. CDR3 coding DNA: TGTGCCAGCAGTTACCAGGACGGTCCCGGGGAGCTGTTTTTT. It specifies CASSYQDGPGELFF.

This rearrangement joins TRBV7-9 to TRBJ2-1; tentatively, D is TRBD1 (6 bases). Germline loops: CDR1 SEHNR, CDR2 FQNEAQ (reference sequence). The V end lost 5 bases, the J end lost 2 bases, and 19 bases lay between the germline ends. The CDR3 length is 17 residues. CDR3 protein: CASSTPDRILAYNEQFF. DNA for the CDR3: TGTGCCAGCAGCACCCCTGACAGGATCTTGGCCTACAATGAGCAGTTCTTC.

This clonotype was detected a few times. V and J are TRBV7-6 and TRBJ2-7, with 9 bases matching TRBD1. The CDR3 totals 19 residues. The V segment lost 1 base and the J segment 1 base; nucleotides outside the gene matches: 14. CDR1 is SGHVS, CDR2 FNYEAQ, per germline. CDR3 bases: TGTGCCAGCAGCTTAGGGACCGGGACAGGGACTGGAAGTTCCTACGAGCAGTACGTC. Translated: CASSLGTGTGTGSSYEQYV.

A few counts support this clonotype. The chain links TRBV27 to TRBJ1-2, with D possibly being TRBD1 (5 bases). With 6 bases removed from V and 8 bases from J, the gap between germline ends came to 10 bases. This CDR3 contains 11 residues. Germline V gene sequence: CDR1 MNHEY, CDR2 SMNVEV (reference sequence). The CDR3 sequence is CASRGPGGYTF. In DNA, the CDR3 is TGTGCCAGCAGGGGACCTGGGGGCTACACCTTC.

There are a few counts of this clonotype. The rearrangement joins TRBV12-3 or TRBV12-4 to TRBJ1-1; D call uncertain. CDR3 length: 13 amino acids. The germline V and J ends were trimmed by 6 bases and 7 bases, with 15 bases remaining between them. CDR3 bases: TGTGCCAGCAGCTCTCCTCACATGTTTGAAGCTTTCTTT. Its translation is CASSSPHMFEAFF.

The chain couples TRBV5-1 to TRBJ2-7; TRBD1 agrees at 9 bases. Looked up from germline, CDR1 is SGHRS and CDR2 is YFSETQ. CDR3 size: 15 residues. J was trimmed by 5 bases and V by 4 bases; bases with no gene match: 10. The CDR3 bases are TGCGCCAGCAGCCTAGGACAGGGGTTTAACAACGAGCAGTACTTC. Protein product: CASSLGQGFNNEQYF. The full variable domain, its missing parts supplied by reference TRBV5-1 and TRBJ2-7, is KAGVTQTPRYLIKTRGQQVTLSCSPISGHRSVSWYQQTPGQGLQFLFEYFSETQRNKGNFPGRFSGRQFSNSRSEMNVSTLELGDSALYLCASSLGQGFNNEQYFGPGTRLTVT.

This chain joins TRBV7-9 and TRBJ2-1; TRBD1 matches at 10 bases. The germline CDR1 and CDR2 sequences are SEHNR and FQNEAQ (reference sequence). This CDR3 has 16 residues. The V gene end was trimmed by 3 bases and the J gene end by 2 bases; junction bases not matched to a gene: 4. CDR3 residues: CASSLGQGIPYNEQFF. As DNA, the CDR3 is TGTGCCAGCAGCTTGGGACAGGGGATTCCCTACAATGAGCAGTTCTTC.

The rearrangement links TRBV27 to TRBJ2-2, with D maybe TRBD2 (6 bases). Trimming removed 7 bases at V and 5 bases at J, with 20 bases between. CDR1 is MNHEY and CDR2 is SMNVEV in the germline V gene (reference sequence). The CDR3 has 16 residues. The CDR3 spells CASTSEGPGTTGELFF. The DNA of the CDR3 is TGTGCCAGCACCTCTGAGGGTCCAGGGACTACCGGGGAGCTGTTTTTT.

The sample holds many counts of this clonotype. V is TRBV6-1 and J is TRBJ1-2, with a tentative D call TRBD1 (6 bases). This CDR3 spans 13 amino acids. Germline loops: CDR1 MNHNS, CDR2 SASEGT. The V end was cut by 2 bases, the J end by 2 bases, with 6 bases between. In DNA, the CDR3 is TGTGCCAGCAGTGAACAGGGGAACTATGGCTACACCTTC. It codes for CASSEQGNYGYTF.

This clonotype was found many times. The rearrangement joins TRBV7-6 to TRBJ2-7; D is ambiguous. Germline CDR1 SGHVS, CDR2 FNYEAQ. V was pared by 4 bases and J by 0 bases, with 10 bases between. This CDR3 contains 14 residues. CDR3 residues: CASSSSPGSYEQYF. The CDR3 nucleotides read TGTGCCAGCAGCTCCAGCCCGGGCTCCTACGAGCAGTACTTC.

The chain employs TRBV25-1 and TRBJ2-4, with D tentatively TRBD1 (6 bases). With 5 bases removed from V and 3 bases from J, the gap between germline ends came to 17 bases. CDR3 length: 16 amino acids. In germline, CDR1 is MGHDK, CDR2 SYGVNS. DNA of the CDR3: TGTGCCAGCAGTCCTCGGACAGAGTCGAACAAAAACATTCAGTACTTC. This sequence encodes CASSPRTESNKNIQYF.

This clonotype occurred a few times. V is TRBV6-1 and J is TRBJ2-1; 9 bases agree with TRBD2. Looked up from germline, CDR1 is MNHNS and CDR2 is SASEGT. The CDR3 is 17 residues long. Losses at the gene ends were 4 bases for V and 0 bases for J; bases not matched to a gene: 7. The CDR3 is CASSGSLAGSSYNEQFF. The CDR3 DNA sequence: TGTGCCAGCAGTGGATCCCTAGCGGGGAGCTCCTACAATGAGCAGTTCTTC.

This clonotype was counted only a few times. The CDR3 sequence: CASSLYKPGPLGNEQFF. In DNA, the CDR3 is TGTGCCAGCAGCTTATATAAACCGGGACCCCTGGGGAATGAGCAGTTCTTC. This chain joins TRBV11-2 and TRBJ2-1; either TRBD1 or TRBD2 may supply D (5 bases each). The CDR3 extends over 17 amino acids. The V end lost 2 bases, the J end lost 7 bases, and 21 bases lay between the germline ends. Germline CDR1 and CDR2: SGHAT and FQNNGV.

This clonotype has ten or more counts. The gene calls are TRBV12-3 or TRBV12-4 and TRBJ2-1; D is uncertain. Trimming took off 1 base at V and 12 bases at J, with 10 bases between the two ends. This CDR3 is built from 12 residues. CDR3 in amino acids: CASSLGRIGQFF. In nucleotides, the CDR3 is TGTGCCAGCAGTTTAGGTCGAATCGGGCAGTTCTTC.

The rearrangement uses TRBV10-2 and TRBJ2-7; D tentatively fits TRBD1 or TRBD2 (5 bases each). The V end lost 6 bases, the J end lost 4 bases, and 13 bases lay between the germline ends. Germline CDR1 is WSHSY and CDR2 is SAAADI. The CDR3 is 13 amino acids. The CDR3 DNA sequence: TGCGCCAGCAGAGATGGGGGAAAGTACGAGCAGTACTTC. It translates to CASRDGGKYEQYF.

The gene calls are TRBV4-1 and TRBJ1-5; D uncertain. Between the trimmed V and J ends, which lost 0 bases and 3 bases, there was a span of 6 bases. Per germline, CDR1 MGHRA and CDR2 YSYEKL. CDR3 length equals 14 residues. DNA of the CDR3: TGCGCCAGCAGCCAAGACATGATCAATCAGCCCCAGCATTTT. Amino acid sequence: CASSQDMINQPQHF.

The genes are TRBV7-9 and TRBJ2-1, with 7 bases that match TRBD1. The J segment lost 8 bases and the V segment lost 6 bases, leaving 7 bases of the junction unmatched. This CDR3 region has 13 residues. Germline values: CDR1 SEHNR, CDR2 FQNEAQ (reference sequence). The CDR3 DNA follows: TGTGCCAGCAGAGACAGGGTACGGGATGAGCAGTTCTTC. Encoded protein: CASRDRVRDEQFF.

Regarding this clonotype: A single base separates this from a much larger clone, so it may be a read error. The V call is TRBV7-6, the J call TRBJ2-7; 8 bases agree with TRBD1. Germline V gene sequence: CDR1 SGHVS, CDR2 FNYEAQ. This CDR3 spans 16 amino acids. Unmatched junction bases numbered 16, after V lost 5 bases and J lost 7 bases. As DNA, the CDR3 is TGTGCCAGCAGCGTATGTGCTGGACAGGGTCTTGCTGAGCAGTACTTC. Translation: CASSVCAGQGLAEQYF.

At least ten counts were recorded for this clonotype. V is TRBV6-1 and J is TRBJ1-4; D is possibly TRBD1 (5 bases). Germline values: CDR1 MNHNS, CDR2 SASEGT. The V end was cut by 5 bases, the J end by 0 bases, with 13 bases between. CDR3 length: 16 residues. The CDR3 region is CASSPRQTPTNEKLFF. DNA of the CDR3: TGTGCCAGCAGTCCCCGACAGACCCCAACTAATGAAAAACTGTTTTTT.